The 8 T cell receptor beta chains given below trace back to one sample, sequenced in a study of T cell repertoires in cytomegalovirus infection. TCRdb fed the reads into MiXCR, producing one record per CDR3 protein. The sample has about 320,000 distinct CDR3 sequences; approximately 9.5% are singletons. Material for sequencing was PBMCs. These TCRs come from a human donor in good health (CMV status not recorded). Some clones in this sample may be carry-over from other donors' samples.

The V and J genes are TRBV20-1 and TRBJ1-5; unclear D gene. V dropped 0 bases and J dropped 9 bases, with 12 bases sitting between them. The CDR3 runs to 13 residues. The germline V gene encodes CDR1 DFQATT and CDR2 SNEGSKA (reference sequence). This chain's CDR3 is CSARERTGWPQHF. The CDR3 DNA follows: TGCAGTGCTAGAGAGCGGACGGGGTGGCCCCAGCATTTT.

The DNA of the CDR3 is TGTGCCAGCAGCTTAAGGGACAGCCGGTCTGGGGCCAACGTCCTGACTTTC. Translated: CASSLRDSRSGANVLTF. The rearrangement uses TRBV7-2 and TRBJ2-6; 7 nucleotides align to TRBD1. CDR1 is SGHTA, CDR2 FQGNSA, per germline. The CDR3 extends over 17 amino acids. The ends lost 2 bases at V and 1 base at J; junction bases unmatched: 5.

The rearrangement joins TRBV29-1 to TRBJ1-6; perhaps TRBD1 as D (5 bases). V dropped 6 bases and J dropped 9 bases, with 15 bases sitting between them. Germline V gene lookup returns CDR1 SQVTM and CDR2 ANQGSEA. This CDR3 spans 13 amino acids. DNA for the CDR3: TGCAGCGTCGCTGACGCGGGGGGTTCACCCCTCCACTTT. Encoded protein: CSVADAGGSPLHF.

This clonotype showed up many times. The DNA of the CDR3 is TGTGCCAGCAGCTTCCTACAGGGGGCCTTAAATGAAAAACTGTTTTTT. Amino acid sequence: CASSFLQGALNEKLFF. V and J are TRBV7-2 and TRBJ1-4, with 9 nucleotides matching TRBD1. Germline V gene lookup returns CDR1 SGHTA and CDR2 FQGNSA. The CDR3 runs to 16 residues. Germline trimming cut 3 bases from V and 5 bases from J; bases unmatched to any gene: 7.

Ten or more counts support this clonotype. The V and J genes are TRBV7-2 and TRBJ2-1; 16 nucleotides agree with TRBD2. V lost 3 bases and J lost 3; bases outside the gene matches: 14. The germline gives CDR1 SGHTA, CDR2 FQGNSA. This CDR3 comprises 21 residues. CDR3 loop: CASSFSYRGLAGGLGYNEQFF. The CDR3 nucleotides read TGTGCCAGCAGCTTTAGCTACAGGGGACTAGCGGGAGGGCTGGGCTACAATGAGCAGTTCTTC. Supplemented by reference TRBV7-2 and TRBJ2-1, the full variable domain reads GAGVSQSPSNKVTEKGKDVELRCDPISGHTALYWYRQSLGQGLEFLIYFQGNSAPDKSGLPSDRFSAERTGGSVSTLTIQRTQQEDSAVYLCASSFSYRGLAGGLGYNEQFFGPGTRLTVL.

This clonotype was seen ten or more times. This rearrangement joins TRBV6-4 to TRBJ2-3, with 8 bases fitting TRBD1. The CDR3 covers 15 residues. The germline V gene encodes CDR1 MRHNA and CDR2 SNTAGT. Losses at the gene ends were 5 bases for V and 1 base for J; bases not matched to a gene: 5. The CDR3 reads CASSPGGVGTDTQYF. CDR3 bases: TGTGCCAGCAGTCCAGGGGGCGTCGGCACAGATACGCAGTATTTT.

This clonotype was observed many times. CDR3 coding DNA: TGTGCCAGCAGCTTGGGGACAGCTGAAGCTTTCTTT. It translates to CASSLGTAEAFF. This chain connects TRBV7-9 to TRBJ1-1, with 7 bases lining up with TRBD1. J lost 6 bases, V lost 3 bases, and 1 base had no gene match. The CDR3 is 12 residues long. Per the germline V gene, CDR1 is SEHNR and CDR2 is FQNEAQ (reference sequence). The full variable domain, its missing parts supplied by reference TRBV7-9 and TRBJ1-1, is DTGVSQNPRHKITKRGQNVTFRCDPISEHNRLYWYRQTLGQGPEFLTYFQNEAQLEKSRLLSDRFSAERPKGSFSTLEIQRTEQGDSAMYLCASSLGTAEAFFGQGTRLTVV.

This clonotype has more than one count but fewer than ten. V usage is TRBV10-3 and J usage is TRBJ2-2; 7 bases match TRBD1. V shed 5 bases, J shed 5 bases, and the junction held 5 bases outside the gene matches. Germline CDR1 ENHRY, CDR2 SYGVKD. CDR3 size: 14 residues. In nucleotides, the CDR3 is TGTGCCATCAGTTGGACAGGCAATACCGGGGAGCTGTTTTTT. This codes for CAISWTGNTGELFF.